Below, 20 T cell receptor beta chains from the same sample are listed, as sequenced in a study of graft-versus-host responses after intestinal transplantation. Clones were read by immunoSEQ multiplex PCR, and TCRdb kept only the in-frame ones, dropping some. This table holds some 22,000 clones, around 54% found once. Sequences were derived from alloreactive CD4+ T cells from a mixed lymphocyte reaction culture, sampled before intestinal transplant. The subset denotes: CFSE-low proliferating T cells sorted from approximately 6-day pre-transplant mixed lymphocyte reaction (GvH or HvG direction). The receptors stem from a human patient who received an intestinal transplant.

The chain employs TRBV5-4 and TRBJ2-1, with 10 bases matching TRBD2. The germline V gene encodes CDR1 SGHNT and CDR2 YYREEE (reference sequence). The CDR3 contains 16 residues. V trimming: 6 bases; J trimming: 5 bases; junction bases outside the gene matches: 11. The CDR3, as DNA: TGTGCCAGCAACCTCGTTGGGACTAGCGCGAACAATGAGCAGTTCTTC. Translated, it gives CASNLVGTSANNEQFF.

CDR3 sequence: CASGQLGISGGARVDEQFF. CDR3 bases: TGCGCCAGCGGACAACTGGGGATCAGCGGGGGGGCCAGGGTAGATGAGCAGTTCTTC. The chain combines TRBV4-1 with TRBJ2-1; 10 bases agree with TRBD2. Trimming took 8 bases from V and 8 from J; bases not matched to a gene: 24. Germline V gene data show CDR1 as MGHRA and CDR2 as YSYEKL. CDR3 length equals 19 residues.

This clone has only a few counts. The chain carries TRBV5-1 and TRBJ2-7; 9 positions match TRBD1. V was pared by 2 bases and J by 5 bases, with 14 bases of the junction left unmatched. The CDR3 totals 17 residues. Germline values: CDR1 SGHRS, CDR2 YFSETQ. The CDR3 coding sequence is TGCGCCAGCAGCTTAGTCCTCGGGGACAGGGTAGGTCACGAGCAGTACTTC. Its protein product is CASSLVLGDRVGHEQYF.

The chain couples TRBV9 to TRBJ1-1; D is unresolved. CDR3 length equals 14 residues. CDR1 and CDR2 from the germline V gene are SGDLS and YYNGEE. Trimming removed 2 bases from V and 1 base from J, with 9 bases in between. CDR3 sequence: CASSVLSGNTEAFF. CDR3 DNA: TGTGCCAGCAGCGTTTTGTCAGGGAACACTGAAGCTTTCTTT. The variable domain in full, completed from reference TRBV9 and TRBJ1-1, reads DSGVTQTPKHLITATGQRVTLRCSPRSGDLSVYWYQQSLDQGLQFLIQYYNGEERAKGNILERFSAQQFPDLHSELNLSSLELGDSALYFCASSVLSGNTEAFFGQGTRLTVV.

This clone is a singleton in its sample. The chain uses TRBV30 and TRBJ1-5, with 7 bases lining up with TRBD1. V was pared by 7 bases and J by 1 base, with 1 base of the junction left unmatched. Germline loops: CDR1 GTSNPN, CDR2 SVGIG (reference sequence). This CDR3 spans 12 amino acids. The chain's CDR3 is CALGQSNQPQHF. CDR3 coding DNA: TGTGCCTTGGGACAGAGCAATCAGCCCCAGCATTTT.

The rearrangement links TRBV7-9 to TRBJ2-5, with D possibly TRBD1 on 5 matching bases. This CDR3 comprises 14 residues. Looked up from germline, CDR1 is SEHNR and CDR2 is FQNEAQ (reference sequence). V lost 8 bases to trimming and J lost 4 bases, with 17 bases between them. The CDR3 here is CASRSKGHRETQYF. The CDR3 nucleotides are TGTGCCAGCCGGAGTAAAGGACATCGAGAGACCCAGTACTTC.

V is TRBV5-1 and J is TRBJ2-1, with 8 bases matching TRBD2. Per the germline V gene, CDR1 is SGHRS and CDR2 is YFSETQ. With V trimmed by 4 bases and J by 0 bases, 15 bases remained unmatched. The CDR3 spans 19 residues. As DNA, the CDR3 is TGCGCCAGCAGCCCCGATTCATTAGCGGGACGCCCCTCCTACAATGAGCAGTTCTTC. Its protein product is CASSPDSLAGRPSYNEQFF.

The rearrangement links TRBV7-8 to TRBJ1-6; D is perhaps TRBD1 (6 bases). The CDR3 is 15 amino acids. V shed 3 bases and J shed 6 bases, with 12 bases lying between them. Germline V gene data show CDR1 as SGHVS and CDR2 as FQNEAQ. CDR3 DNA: TGTGCCAGCAGCTTGGGCCGGGGGGCTAATTCACCCCTCCACTTT. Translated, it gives CASSLGRGANSPLHF.

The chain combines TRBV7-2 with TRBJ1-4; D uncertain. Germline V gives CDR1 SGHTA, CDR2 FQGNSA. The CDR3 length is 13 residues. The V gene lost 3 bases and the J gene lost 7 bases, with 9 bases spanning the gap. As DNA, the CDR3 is TGTGCCAGCAGCTTTACAATTGGTGAAAAACTGTTTTTT. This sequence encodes CASSFTIGEKLFF. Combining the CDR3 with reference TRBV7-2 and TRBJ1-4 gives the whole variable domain GAGVSQSPSNKVTEKGKDVELRCDPISGHTALYWYRQSLGQGLEFLIYFQGNSAPDKSGLPSDRFSAERTGGSVSTLTIQRTQQEDSAVYLCASSFTIGEKLFFGSGTQLSVL.

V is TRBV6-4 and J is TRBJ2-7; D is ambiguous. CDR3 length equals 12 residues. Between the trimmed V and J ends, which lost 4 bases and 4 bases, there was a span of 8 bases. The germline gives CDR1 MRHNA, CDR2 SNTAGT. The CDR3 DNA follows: TGTGCCAGCAGTGGGTTACGGTACGAGCAGTACTTC. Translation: CASSGLRYEQYF.

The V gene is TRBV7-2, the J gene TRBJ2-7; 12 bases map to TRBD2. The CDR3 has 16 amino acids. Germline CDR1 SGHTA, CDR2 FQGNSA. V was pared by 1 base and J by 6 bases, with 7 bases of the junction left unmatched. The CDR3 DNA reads TGTGCCAGCAGCTTAGAAGCTAGCGGGGGGGCCCCCGAGCAGTACTTC. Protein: CASSLEASGGAPEQYF.

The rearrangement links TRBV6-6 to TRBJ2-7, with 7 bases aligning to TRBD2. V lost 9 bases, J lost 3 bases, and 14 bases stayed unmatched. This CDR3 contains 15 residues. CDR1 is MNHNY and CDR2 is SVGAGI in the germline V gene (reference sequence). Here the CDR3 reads CASHRGAGIGYEQYF. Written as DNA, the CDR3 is TGTGCCAGTCATCGTGGAGCGGGGATTGGCTACGAGCAGTACTTC.

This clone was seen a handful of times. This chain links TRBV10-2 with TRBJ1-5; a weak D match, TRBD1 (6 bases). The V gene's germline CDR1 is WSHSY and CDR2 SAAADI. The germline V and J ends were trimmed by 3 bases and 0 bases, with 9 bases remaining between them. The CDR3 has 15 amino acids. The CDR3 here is CASSDRGYSNQPQHF. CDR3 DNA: TGCGCCAGCAGTGACAGGGGATATAGCAATCAGCCCCAGCATTTT.

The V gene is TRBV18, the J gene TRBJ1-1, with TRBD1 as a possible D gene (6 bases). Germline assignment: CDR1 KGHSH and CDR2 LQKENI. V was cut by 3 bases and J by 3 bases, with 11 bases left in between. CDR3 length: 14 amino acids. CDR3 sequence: CASSPRGLYTEAFF. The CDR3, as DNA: TGTGCCAGCTCACCCAGGGGTTTATACACTGAAGCTTTCTTT.

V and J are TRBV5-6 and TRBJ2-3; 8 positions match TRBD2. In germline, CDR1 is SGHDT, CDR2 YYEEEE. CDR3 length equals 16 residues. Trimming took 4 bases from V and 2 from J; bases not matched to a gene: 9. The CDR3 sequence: CASSAPGLGVTDTQYF. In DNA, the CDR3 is TGTGCCAGCAGCGCCCCGGGACTAGGGGTCACAGATACGCAGTATTTT.

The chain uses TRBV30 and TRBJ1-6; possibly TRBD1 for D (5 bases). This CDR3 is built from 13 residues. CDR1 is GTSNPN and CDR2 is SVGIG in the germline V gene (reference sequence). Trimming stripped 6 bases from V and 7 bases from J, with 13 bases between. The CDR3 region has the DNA TGTGCCTGTCAGGGTAGTGGAAATTCACCCCTCCACTTT. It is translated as CACQGSGNSPLHF.

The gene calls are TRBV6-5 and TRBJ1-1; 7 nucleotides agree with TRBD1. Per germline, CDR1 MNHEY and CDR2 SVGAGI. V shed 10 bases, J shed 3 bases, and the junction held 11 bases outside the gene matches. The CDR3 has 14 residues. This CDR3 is CATRDTGVDTEAFF. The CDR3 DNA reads TGTGCCACCCGGGATACAGGGGTTGACACTGAAGCTTTCTTT.

Here the CDR3 DNA reads TGTGCCTGGAGCGGACTAGCGGGAGTGGGGTACTACGAGCAGTACTTC. Residues: CAWSGLAGVGYYEQYF. V usage is TRBV30 and J usage is TRBJ2-7; 13 nucleotides match TRBD2. The CDR3 extends over 16 amino acids. Germline lookup yields CDR1 GTSNPN and CDR2 SVGIG (reference sequence). Unmatched junction bases numbered 8, after V lost 3 bases and J lost 3 bases.

In DNA form, the CDR3 reads TGTGCCAGCAGCTCGACGGCGGGGTTTTATGGCTACACCTTC. Amino acid sequence: CASSSTAGFYGYTF. The V call is TRBV11-2, the J call TRBJ1-2; D uncertain. CDR3 size: 14 residues. CDR1 is SGHAT, CDR2 FQNNGV, per germline. V was pared by 4 bases and J by 5 bases, with 14 bases between.

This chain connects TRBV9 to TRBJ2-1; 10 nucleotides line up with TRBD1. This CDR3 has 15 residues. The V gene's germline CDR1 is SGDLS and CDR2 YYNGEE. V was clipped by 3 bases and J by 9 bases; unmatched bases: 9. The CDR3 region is CASSATGQGTGEQFF. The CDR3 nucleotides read TGTGCCAGCAGCGCCACGGGACAGGGGACCGGTGAGCAGTTCTTC.